This TCR beta chain was retrieved from a study of blood T cell repertoires in COVID-19 (dated by TCRdb to the early 2020s). Regarding the study in general: Samples covering the acute and convalescent phases of COVID-19 were provided by collaborators in the United States, Italy and Spain. The prospective study material was composed of cDNA or gDNA derived from T cells, B-cell-depleted T cells, or PBMCs. Subjects who had been exposed to COVID-19, were actively infected with it, or had recovered from it provided the deeply sampled blood TCRbeta repertoires that made up the dataset. The repertoires were released in a freely available public database intended as a resource for research on the immune response to SARS-CoV-2. The samples were drawn from the first 160 participants of the ongoing ImmuneRACE study and from 1,254 subjects provided by 6 global collaborators. Sample metadata almost always included a de-identified subject ID, COVID-19 status, age in years and sex. HLA class I and class II types, where available, came from metadata supplied by the sample provider rather than from assay-based typing.

V and J lose 6 bases and 2 bases, and a span of 11 bases separates them. CDR1 and CDR2, per the germline V gene, are MDHEN and SYDVKM. From its cysteine to its phenylalanine, the CDR3 spans 13 amino acids. Kept here is only the CDR3 DNA, which spans 39 bases and is read in frame from base 1. TCRbeta CDR3 regions were amplified from genomic DNA by means of the immunoSEQ Assay, a bias-controlled multiplex PCR. In the source study's methods: The number of nucleated cells in each sample was estimated by amplification of reference gene primers within the assay. Sequence reads were collapsed and filtered to measure the absolute abundance of every unique TCRbeta CDR3 rearrangement. For each sample, productive Simpson clonality was calculated as the square root of Simpson's diversity index over productive rearrangements. What TCRdb holds here is the immuneACCESS table cut down to in-frame rearrangements. Part of the clones is not present; checked against another copy, under half of the missing clones reflect an unresolved V gene, and the others are unexplained. The DNA was the basis for D and trimming; V, J and clone size are from that table. Present in this sample are around 150,000 clones, approximately 95% of which were seen just once. Jointly, the top ten make up about 5% of the sample.

Points on this clone: Its specific antigen is unknown. No base quality values were provided; no much bigger clone lies one nucleotide off.

Each collaborating institution followed its own protocols to collect whole blood in K2EDTA tubes. For TCRbeta analysis, collaborators shipped samples as frozen whole blood, isolated PBMCs, or DNA extracted from either of those sample types. General conclusions and limits of the study: The quantity of clinical and demographic metadata differed by source and by participant and was supplied without curation.

The specimen was peripheral blood. The chain uses TRBV28 and TRBJ2-7; a weak D assignment points to TRBD2 (7 bases agree). The clonotype originates from a woman aged 50 to 60 with acute or convalescent COVID-19. Here is the DNA: TGTGCCAGCAGCGGGGGGCTCACCTACGAGCAGTACTTC. Its product reads: CASSGGLTYEQYF.